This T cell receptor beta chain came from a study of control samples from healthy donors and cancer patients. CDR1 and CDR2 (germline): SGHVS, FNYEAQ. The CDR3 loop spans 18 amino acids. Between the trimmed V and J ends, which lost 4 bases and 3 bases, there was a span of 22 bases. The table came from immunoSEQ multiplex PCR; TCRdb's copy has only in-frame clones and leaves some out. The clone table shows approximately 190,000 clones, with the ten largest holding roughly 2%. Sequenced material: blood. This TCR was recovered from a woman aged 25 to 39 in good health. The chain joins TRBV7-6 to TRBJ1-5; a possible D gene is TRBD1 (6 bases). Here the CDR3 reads CASSSGGRNRASNQPQHF. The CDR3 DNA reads TGTGCCAGCAGCTCCGGAGGGAGAAACAGGGCTTCCAATCAGCCCCAGCATTTT. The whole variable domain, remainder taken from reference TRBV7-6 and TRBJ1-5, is GAGVSQSPRYKVTKRGQDVALRCDPISGHVSLYWYRQALGQGPEFLTYFNYEAQQDKSGLPNDRFSAERPEGSISTLTIQRTEQRDSAMYRCASSSGGRNRASNQPQHFGDGTRLSIL.